The clone carrying this TCR beta chain was counted once. The antigen is unknown. This entry comes from a study of shared clonotypes between healthy human individuals. Notes on the study in general: Represented diversity, genetic and exposure-history alike, was limited by few donors.

Method: immunoSEQ multiplex PCR; TCRdb's copy keeps in-frame clones and lacks some. The sample shows more than 900,000 clones, approximately 80% of them seen only once. This clonotype was obtained from a man younger than 35 in good health. Some clones in this sample may be carry-over from other donors' samples. What was sequenced was memory CD4+ T cells from PBMCs. Sample subset: CD45RA-negative fraction.

CDR3 region: CASSPVGLAGRETQYF. Here the CDR3 DNA reads TGTGCCAGCAGTCCCGTGGGACTAGCGGGAAGGGAGACCCAGTACTTC. V and J are TRBV27 and TRBJ2-5; 13 bases match TRBD2. From germline, CDR1 is MNHEY and CDR2 SMNVEV (reference sequence). The CDR3 runs 16 residues. V gave up 5 bases and J gave up 5 bases; unmatched junction bases: 8.